Below, 30 T cell receptor beta chains from the same sample are listed, as sequenced in a study of technical replicates of blood from a handful of donors. The protocol was immunoSEQ multiplex PCR, while the TCRdb copy is restricted to in-frame clones and leaves out a portion. The data show roughly 15,000 clones, more than 75% seen once. Sequenced: PBMCs. The receptors stem from a human donor in good health.

The chain combines TRBV6-1 with TRBJ1-5; no clear D gene. Germline CDR1 is MNHNS and CDR2 is SASEGT. The V end was cut by 6 bases, the J end by 3 bases, with 3 bases between. The CDR3 extends over 11 amino acids. CDR3 region: CASSFNQPQHF. As DNA, the CDR3 is TGTGCCAGCAGCTTCAATCAGCCCCAGCATTTT.

This rearrangement joins TRBV7-3 to TRBJ1-2; D gene uncertain. This CDR3 region has 14 residues. Germline assignment: CDR1 SGHTA and CDR2 FQGTGA. Between the trimmed V and J ends, which lost 1 base and 8 bases, there was a span of 14 bases. DNA of the CDR3: TGTGCCAGCAGCTTAATGGCGTCAGGCTCGGGCTACACCTTC. It encodes CASSLMASGSGYTF. The complete variable domain, with remaining parts taken from reference TRBV7-3 and TRBJ1-2, reads GAGVSQTPSNKVTEKGKYVELRCDPISGHTALYWYRQSLGQGPEFLIYFQGTGAADDSGLPNDRFFAVRPEGSVSTLKIQRTERGDSAVYLCASSLMASGSGYTFGSGTRLTVV.

With respect to this clone: Other DNA sequences in this specimen translate into the identical CDR3. The rearrangement joins TRBV25-1 to TRBJ2-1; perhaps TRBD2 as D (6 bases). The CDR3 totals 15 residues. Trimming pared 3 bases from V and 0 bases from J, leaving 9 bases between. CDR1 MGHDK and CDR2 SYGVNS come from the germline V gene. The CDR3 loop is CASSETGGSYNEQFF. DNA for the CDR3: TGTGCCAGCAGTGAGACCGGGGGCTCCTACAATGAGCAGTTCTTC. Combining the CDR3 with reference TRBV25-1 and TRBJ2-1 gives the whole variable domain EADIYQTPRYLVIGTGKKITLECSQTMGHDKMYWYQQDPGMELHLIHYSYGVNSTEKGDLSSESTVSRIRTEHFPLTLESARPSHTSQYLCASSETGGSYNEQFFGPGTRLTVL.

V and J are TRBV5-1 and TRBJ2-3; the match to TRBD2 covers 7 bases. The CDR3 has 16 amino acids. CDR1 SGHRS and CDR2 YFSETQ come from the germline V gene. Trimming removed 1 base from V and 2 bases from J; junction bases left unmatched: 7. CDR3 sequence (DNA): TGCGCCAGCAGCTTGCTCCCGACTAGCCCCACAGATACGCAGTATTTT. It translates to CASSLLPTSPTDTQYF.

The V gene is TRBV6-1, the J gene TRBJ1-5; the match to TRBD1 covers 9 bases. Losses at the gene ends were 6 bases for V and 7 bases for J; bases not matched to a gene: 10. In germline, CDR1 is MNHNS, CDR2 SASEGT. This CDR3 is built from 15 residues. The CDR3 loop reads CASRPPDRGRQPQHF. CDR3 coding DNA: TGTGCCAGCAGACCGCCGGACAGGGGTAGGCAGCCCCAGCATTTT.

The chain has TRBV6-1 and TRBJ2-5; TRBD2 aligns across 14 bases. This CDR3 spans 16 amino acids. Germline V gives CDR1 MNHNS, CDR2 SASEGT. The junction had 6 bases not matched to a gene; V was cut back by 4 bases and J by 5 bases. The chain's CDR3 is CASSVGLAGAGETQYF. The DNA of the CDR3 is TGTGCCAGCAGTGTGGGACTAGCGGGGGCAGGTGAGACCCAGTACTTC.

This chain uses TRBV7-3 with TRBJ2-5; D remains unclear. CDR3 length: 13 amino acids. CDR1 is SGHTA, CDR2 FQGTGA, per germline. Trimming removed 2 bases at V and 2 bases at J, with 6 bases between. CDR3 loop: CASSLELQETQYF. In nucleotides, the CDR3 is TGTGCCAGCAGCTTAGAACTACAAGAGACCCAGTACTTC.

J is TRBJ2-1 and V is TRBV27; TRBD2 aligns across 7 bases. Germline values: CDR1 MNHEY, CDR2 SMNVEV (reference sequence). The CDR3 loop spans 13 amino acids. The CDR3 DNA follows: TGTGCAGTCGGCGGGGGAACCTACAATGAGCAGTTCTTC. This sequence encodes CAVGGGTYNEQFF.

The table lists this clone with a count of one. The rearrangement links TRBV5-1 to TRBJ2-5; 8 nucleotides match TRBD1. The CDR3 runs to 15 residues. CDR1 and CDR2 from the germline V gene are SGHRS and YFSETQ. The ends lost 4 bases at V and 1 base at J; junction bases unmatched: 6. The CDR3 spells CASSPPDRGQETQYF. The CDR3 DNA follows: TGCGCCAGCAGCCCCCCCGACAGGGGCCAAGAGACCCAGTACTTC.

In its sample, this clone was seen once. The chain uses TRBV5-4 and TRBJ1-5, with 10 bases fitting TRBD1. This CDR3 region has 18 residues. Per germline, CDR1 SGHNT and CDR2 YYREEE (reference sequence). V was pared by 3 bases and J by 0 bases, with 9 bases of the junction left unmatched. CDR3 coding DNA: TGTGCCAGCAGCTCGGGGGGACAGGGGATGAATAGCAATCAGCCCCAGCATTTT. Amino acid sequence: CASSSGGQGMNSNQPQHF.

This chain connects TRBV18 to TRBJ1-5; no reliable D call. CDR3 size: 14 residues. CDR1 and CDR2 (germline): KGHSH, LQKENI. Trimming stripped 2 bases from V and 3 bases from J, with 8 bases between. The CDR3 nucleotides are TGTGCCAGCTCACCAGTCGGTCTCAATCAGCCCCAGCATTTT. Protein: CASSPVGLNQPQHF.

This clone occurred a few times. This rearrangement joins TRBV7-5 to TRBJ1-2; the D call TRBD1 from the table was never checked on the DNA. TRBV7-5 has pseudogene status. The CDR3 extends over 16 amino acids. The CDR3, as DNA: TGTGTCAGAAGCTTAGAACCCCCCGAGGGGGTGGAGGGCTACACCTTC. This sequence encodes CVRSLEPPEGVEGYTF.

The V call is TRBV5-1, the J call TRBJ2-2; 14 bases line up with TRBD2. There are 16 residues in the CDR3. In germline, CDR1 is SGHRS, CDR2 YFSETQ. V trimming: 5 bases; J trimming: 8 bases; junction bases outside the gene matches: 8. The CDR3 here is CASRAGTSGSGGELFF. The CDR3 DNA sequence: TGCGCCAGCAGGGCCGGGACTAGCGGGAGCGGAGGGGAGCTGTTTTTT. Together with reference TRBV5-1 and TRBJ2-2, the CDR3 gives the full variable domain: KAGVTQTPRYLIKTRGQQVTLSCSPISGHRSVSWYQQTPGQGLQFLFEYFSETQRNKGNFPGRFSGRQFSNSRSEMNVSTLELGDSALYLCASRAGTSGSGGELFFGEGSRLTVL.

J is TRBJ1-4 and V is TRBV5-1; a weak D match, TRBD1 (5 bases). This CDR3 contains 14 residues. The V gene lost 4 bases and the J gene lost 3 bases, with 10 bases spanning the gap. Germline V lookup: CDR1 SGHRS, CDR2 YFSETQ. CDR3 DNA sequence: TGCGCCAGCAGCCTCCGACAGTCTAATGAAAAACTGTTTTTT. Translating gives CASSLRQSNEKLFF.

The chain's CDR3 is CAWSSRRTSGRSADTQYF. Here the CDR3 DNA reads TGTGCCTGGAGTTCACGTAGGACTAGCGGGAGGAGCGCAGATACGCAGTATTTT. The genes are TRBV30 and TRBJ2-3, with TRBD2 matching over 14 bases. Germline CDR1 GTSNPN, CDR2 SVGIG (reference sequence). V lost 2 bases and J lost 4; bases outside the gene matches: 11. There are 18 residues in the CDR3.

J is TRBJ2-7 and V is TRBV27, with TRBD2 as a possible D gene (5 bases). CDR1 is MNHEY, CDR2 SMNVEV, per germline (reference sequence). The CDR3 loop spans 13 amino acids. V was cut by 3 bases and J by 5 bases, with 11 bases left in between. The CDR3 sequence: CASSFRGSHEQYF. CDR3 DNA sequence: TGTGCCAGCAGTTTCCGGGGTTCCCACGAGCAGTACTTC.

The chain links TRBV7-2 to TRBJ2-1; D possibly corresponds to TRBD2 (5 bases). Germline loops: CDR1 SGHTA, CDR2 FQGNSA. CDR3 length: 16 amino acids. The ends were cut back, 2 bases at V and 5 bases at J, with 16 bases in the middle. The CDR3 region is CASSLRPGMSNNEQFF. The CDR3 region has the DNA TGTGCCAGCAGCTTAAGGCCGGGGATGTCCAACAATGAGCAGTTCTTC.

The chain combines TRBV9 with TRBJ2-5; D perhaps matches TRBD1 (5 bases). The V gene lost 4 bases and the J gene lost 5 bases, with 18 bases spanning the gap. The germline CDR1 and CDR2 sequences are SGDLS and YYNGEE. The CDR3 length is 15 residues. The CDR3 bases are TGTGCCAGCAGCCCTAGGGGCATCTTGAGGGAGACCCAGTACTTC. Translation gives CASSPRGILRETQYF.

CDR3 DNA: TGCGCCAGCAGCTTGGGGTTTAGCGTAGAGACCCAGTACTTC. Translated, it gives CASSLGFSVETQYF. This sequence joins TRBV5-1 and TRBJ2-5; a weak D match, TRBD2 (5 bases). The CDR3 covers 14 residues. The germline V gene has CDR1 SGHRS and CDR2 YFSETQ. Trimming shortened V by 0 bases and J by 4 bases, and 10 bases separated the two germline ends. Combining the CDR3 with reference TRBV5-1 and TRBJ2-5 gives the whole variable domain KAGVTQTPRYLIKTRGQQVTLSCSPISGHRSVSWYQQTPGQGLQFLFEYFSETQRNKGNFPGRFSGRQFSNSRSEMNVSTLELGDSALYLCASSLGFSVETQYFGPGTRLLVL.

This chain joins TRBV6-1 and TRBJ1-5; 7 bases match TRBD1. CDR1 MNHNS and CDR2 SASEGT come from the germline V gene. Trimming took 9 bases from V and 3 from J; bases not matched to a gene: 11. The CDR3 has 15 amino acids. The CDR3 coding sequence is TGTGCCAGTCGCCGGGTGACAGGGCTCAATCAGCCCCAGCATTTT. This codes for CASRRVTGLNQPQHF.

The rearrangement uses TRBV19 and TRBJ2-4; D is possibly TRBD2 (5 bases). CDR1 LNHDA and CDR2 SQIVND come from the germline V gene (reference sequence). The length of the CDR3 is 15 residues. Trimming pared 1 base from V and 0 bases from J, leaving 7 bases between. The CDR3: CASSIGGIAKNIQYF. The CDR3 DNA reads as TGTGCCAGTAGTATAGGAGGGATAGCCAAAAACATTCAGTACTTC. The whole variable domain, filled in from reference TRBV19 and TRBJ2-4, reads DGGITQSPKYLFRKEGQNVTLSCEQNLNHDAMYWYRQDPGQGLRLIYYSQIVNDFQKGDIAEGYSVSREKKESFPLTVTSAQKNPTAFYLCASSIGGIAKNIQYFGAGTRLSVL.

The chain carries TRBV5-1 and TRBJ1-1; perhaps TRBD1 as D (6 bases). V lost 0 bases, J lost 2 bases, and 11 bases lay in between. Germline-derived CDR1 and CDR2 are SGHRS and YFSETQ. The CDR3 contains 15 residues. The CDR3 coding sequence is TGCGCCAGCAGCTTGGGGGGGGGCCAAAACACTGAAGCTTTCTTT. Amino acid sequence: CASSLGGGQNTEAFF.

The chain recombines TRBV2 with TRBJ2-2, with TRBD2 identical over 8 bases. Trimming took 8 bases from V and 3 from J; bases not matched to a gene: 8. The CDR3 is made up of 15 amino acids. Germline V gene data show CDR1 as SNHLY and CDR2 as FYNNEI. The CDR3 coding sequence is TGTGCCAGCGGGGGGGCGGGAGGTTACACCGGGGAGCTGTTTTTT. Protein sequence: CASGGAGGYTGELFF.

The chain uses TRBV25-1 and TRBJ2-5, with 8 positions matching TRBD1. V trimming: 4 bases; J trimming: 2 bases; junction bases outside the gene matches: 6. Germline V gene data show CDR1 as MGHDK and CDR2 as SYGVNS. CDR3 length equals 15 residues. The CDR3 nucleotides are TGTGCCAGCAGTGGACTCGGGACAGGTCAAGAGACCCAGTACTTC. Translation: CASSGLGTGQETQYF.

V usage is TRBV30 and J usage is TRBJ2-5; possible D gene TRBD1, 6 bases. In germline, CDR1 is GTSNPN, CDR2 SVGIG (reference sequence). Trimming removed 2 bases from V and 5 bases from J, with 15 bases in between. The CDR3 has 14 residues. CDR3 sequence: CAWSPRTVPETQYF. In DNA, the CDR3 is TGTGCCTGGAGTCCGCGGACAGTCCCGGAGACCCAGTACTTC.

The chain recombines TRBV5-1 with TRBJ2-1; 10 nucleotides agree with TRBD2. With V trimmed by 4 bases and J by 9 bases, 10 bases remained unmatched. The CDR3 length is 15 residues. Germline assignment: CDR1 SGHRS and CDR2 YFSETQ. DNA of the CDR3: TGCGCCAGCAGCCAAGGACTAGCGGCGATTGGTGAGCAGTTCTTC. Residues: CASSQGLAAIGEQFF. Variable domain in full (rest from reference TRBV5-1 and TRBJ2-1): KAGVTQTPRYLIKTRGQQVTLSCSPISGHRSVSWYQQTPGQGLQFLFEYFSETQRNKGNFPGRFSGRQFSNSRSEMNVSTLELGDSALYLCASSQGLAAIGEQFFGPGTRLTVL.

The chain couples TRBV19 to TRBJ2-3; 7 nucleotides agree with TRBD2. J gave up 8 bases and V 7 bases, and 12 bases lay outside the gene matches. This CDR3 spans 14 amino acids. CDR1 and CDR2 from the germline V gene are LNHDA and SQIVND (reference sequence). In DNA, the CDR3 is TGTGCCAGTAACAGCGGGATCGACTTAGGTACGCAGTATTTT. It codes for CASNSGIDLGTQYF.

The genes are TRBV4-1 and TRBJ2-1; D possibly corresponds to TRBD1 (5 bases). Per the germline V gene, CDR1 is MGHRA and CDR2 is YSYEKL. The CDR3 is made up of 16 amino acids. V shed 0 bases and J shed 2 bases, with 11 bases lying between them. As DNA, the CDR3 is TGCGCCAGCAGCCAAGAGGGCAGGGATCCCTACAATGAGCAGTTCTTC. Translation gives CASSQEGRDPYNEQFF.

V is TRBV27 and J is TRBJ2-7; 10 nucleotides agree with TRBD2. CDR1 is MNHEY and CDR2 is SMNVEV in the germline V gene (reference sequence). CDR3 size: 14 residues. The junction had 5 bases not matched to a gene; V was cut back by 5 bases and J by 4 bases. The CDR3 DNA sequence: TGTGCCAGCAGTAATGGACTAGCGGATTACGAGCAGTACTTC. This gives the protein CASSNGLADYEQYF.

The chain links TRBV5-1 to TRBJ2-5; D unclear. CDR3 length: 11 residues. The germline CDR1 and CDR2 sequences are SGHRS and YFSETQ. Trimming took off 2 bases at V and 5 bases at J, with 4 bases between the two ends. CDR3 nucleotide sequence: TGCGCCAGCAGCTTTGCGGAGACCCAGTACTTC. It specifies CASSFAETQYF.